Below, 20 T cell receptor beta chains from the same sample are listed, as sequenced in a study of T cells after yellow fever vaccination. TCRdb reanalysed the 5' RACE reads using MiXCR and keeps one entry per CDR3 protein. The repertoire holds some 250,000 distinct CDR3 sequences, with about 3.5% as singletons. The sample consisted of PBMCs, taken 15 days after the yellow fever booster vaccination. Source of these receptors: a young man who received the YFV17D yellow fever vaccine.

This clonotype was counted at least ten times. The chain has TRBV6-2 or TRBV6-3 and TRBJ2-7; 11 bases map to TRBD2. Germline CDR1 is MNHEY and CDR2 is SVGEGT. The J segment lost 3 bases and the V segment lost 7 bases, leaving 8 bases of the junction unmatched. The CDR3 spans 15 residues. CDR3: CASKSVTSGVYEQYF. As DNA, the CDR3 is TGTGCCAGCAAGTCAGTGACTAGCGGGGTCTACGAGCAGTACTTC.

This clonotype was picked up many times. The chain joins TRBV19 to TRBJ1-2; possible D gene TRBD1, 6 bases. The germline V and J ends were trimmed by 5 bases and 4 bases, with 17 bases remaining between them. The CDR3 has 15 amino acids. Germline V gene lookup returns CDR1 LNHDA and CDR2 SQIVND (reference sequence). CDR3 in DNA: TGTGCCAGTAGTCCAGACAGGTTTGGGGGCTATGGCTACACCTTC. Translated: CASSPDRFGGYGYTF.

This clonotype was observed at least ten times. The chain couples TRBV7-2 to TRBJ1-2, with 12 nucleotides matching TRBD1. V lost 0 bases and J lost 7; bases outside the gene matches: 3. CDR1 and CDR2 from the germline V gene are SGHTA and FQGNSA. The CDR3 has 15 amino acids. CDR3 region: CASSLAGQGAGGYTF. CDR3 in DNA: TGTGCCAGCAGCTTAGCGGGACAGGGGGCTGGTGGCTACACCTTC.

The sample holds many counts of this clonotype. This chain connects TRBV20-1 to TRBJ2-1, with 8 nucleotides matching TRBD2. The CDR3 runs to 17 residues. Losses at the gene ends were 0 bases for V and 0 bases for J; bases not matched to a gene: 7. Germline V gene sequence: CDR1 DFQATT, CDR2 SNEGSKA (reference sequence). The CDR3 DNA sequence: TGCAGTGCTAGAGATCTGAACGGGGGGGCCTCCTACAATGAGCAGTTCTTC. Translated, it gives CSARDLNGGASYNEQFF.

The sample holds a few counts of this clonotype. V gene TRBV12-3 or TRBV12-4 combines with J gene TRBJ1-4; no firm D call. The CDR3 loop spans 15 amino acids. V was cut by 8 bases and J by 4 bases, with 17 bases left in between. The CDR3 DNA is TGTGCCAGCCGCCTGGGAGGGCTCAGTAATGAAAAACTGTTTTTT. Translating it yields CASRLGGLSNEKLFF.

This clonotype was counted at least ten times. This chain uses TRBV20-1 with TRBJ2-2; D is possibly TRBD1 or TRBD2 (5 bases each). Germline CDR1 reads DFQATT; CDR2 reads SNEGSKA (reference sequence). This CDR3 is built from 15 residues. V lost 6 bases to trimming and J lost 3 bases, with 17 bases between them. The CDR3 here is CSAPSGAGYTGELFF. The CDR3 DNA follows: TGCAGTGCCCCCTCCGGGGCAGGCTACACCGGGGAGCTGTTTTTT.

This clonotype has at least ten counts. The chain links TRBV6-2 or TRBV6-3 to TRBJ2-7; D ambiguous. V dropped 4 bases and J dropped 2 bases, with 15 bases sitting between them. The CDR3 runs to 15 residues. Germline V lookup: CDR1 MNHEY, CDR2 SVGEGT. CDR3 DNA sequence: TGTGCCAGCAGTTCCTTTGCGGCGGCCGCCTACGAGCAGTACGTC. It yields the protein CASSSFAAAAYEQYV.

This clonotype was found many times. The chain combines TRBV5-1 with TRBJ2-1, with D perhaps TRBD1 (5 bases). Per the germline V gene, CDR1 is SGHRS and CDR2 is YFSETQ. The CDR3 is 16 amino acids. Trimming pared 5 bases from V and 5 bases from J, leaving 20 bases between. For the CDR3, the DNA is TGCGCCAGCAGTCTTATCCAGGGAATCCGCGACAATGAGCAGTTCTTC. Translation: CASSLIQGIRDNEQFF. The full variable domain, its missing parts supplied by reference TRBV5-1 and TRBJ2-1, is KAGVTQTPRYLIKTRGQQVTLSCSPISGHRSVSWYQQTPGQGLQFLFEYFSETQRNKGNFPGRFSGRQFSNSRSEMNVSTLELGDSALYLCASSLIQGIRDNEQFFGPGTRLTVL.

This clonotype was counted ten times or more. The rearrangement links TRBV15 to TRBJ2-7; D is perhaps TRBD1 or TRBD2 (5 bases each). V dropped 3 bases and J dropped 1 base, with 16 bases sitting between them. Germline CDR1 LNHNV, CDR2 YYDKDF (reference sequence). The CDR3 sequence is 16 residues long. In DNA form, the CDR3 reads TGTGCCACCAGCAGGGGGATGGGGGTCAGATCCTACGAGCAGTACTTC. Protein sequence: CATSRGMGVRSYEQYF.

There are many counts of this clonotype. This sequence joins TRBV14 and TRBJ1-6; 7 nucleotides agree with TRBD1. From germline, CDR1 is SGHDN and CDR2 FVKESK. The CDR3 has 14 amino acids. V lost 4 bases to trimming and J lost 10 bases; unmatched junction nucleotides: 7. The CDR3: CASSRTGWDSPLHF. CDR3 nucleotides: TGTGCCAGCAGCCGGACAGGTTGGGACTCACCCCTCCACTTT.

This clonotype was detected many times. The J gene is TRBJ2-2, the V gene TRBV4-3; a weak D match, TRBD2 (6 bases). Germline V CDR1 and CDR2: LGHNA, YSLEER. The CDR3 extends over 16 amino acids. Deletions cut 4 bases from V and 5 bases from J, with 17 bases between. The CDR3 DNA reads as TGCGCCAGCAGCCTCCTGGGCTCCCGGGGGACCGGGGAGCTGTTTTTT. Amino acids: CASSLLGSRGTGELFF.

This clonotype occurred many times. The chain is built from TRBV6-4 and TRBJ2-3; D may match TRBD1 or TRBD2 (5 bases each). Trimming took 1 base from V and 1 from J, leaving 12 bases between them. The CDR3 covers 16 residues. The germline CDR1 and CDR2 sequences are MRHNA and SNTAGT. The CDR3 coding sequence is TGTGCCAGCAGTGACTTCGGGGCTGGGGGCACAGATACGCAGTATTTT. Its protein product is CASSDFGAGGTDTQYF.

This clonotype showed up just a few times. V and J are TRBV14 and TRBJ2-1; D is perhaps TRBD1 (6 bases). CDR1 SGHDN and CDR2 FVKESK come from the germline V gene. V dropped 5 bases and J dropped 8 bases, with 19 bases sitting between them. This CDR3 spans 15 amino acids. CDR3: CASSLLLTGKDEQFF. CDR3 in DNA: TGTGCCAGCAGCTTGCTGCTTACAGGGAAAGATGAGCAGTTCTTC.

This clonotype was picked up many times. The chain is built from TRBV12-3 or TRBV12-4 and TRBJ2-7; 8 nucleotides match TRBD1. This CDR3 is built from 13 residues. After removal of 6 bases from V and 4 bases from J, the junction contained 5 bases not matched to a gene. In DNA form, the CDR3 reads TGTGCCAGCAGACAGAGACAGGGGTACGAGCAGTACTTC. Translation gives CASRQRQGYEQYF.

This clonotype was seen repeatedly, ten times or more. This chain connects TRBV12-3 or TRBV12-4 to TRBJ1-6, with unresolved D. The length of the CDR3 is 13 residues. V lost 1 base, J lost 9 bases, and 7 bases lay in between. CDR3 DNA: TGTGCCAGCAGTTTAGGTCAGGTTTCACCCCTCCACTTT. This translates into CASSLGQVSPLHF.

In this sample, this clonotype turned up many times. The chain carries TRBV27 and TRBJ2-3, with D perhaps TRBD2 (7 bases). The CDR3 has 19 amino acids. With 7 bases removed from V and 6 bases from J, the gap between germline ends came to 32 bases. Germline values: CDR1 MNHEY, CDR2 SMNVEV (reference sequence). In nucleotides, the CDR3 is TGTGCCAGCACCGCTGAGGGGATTTCCGGCGGGGGCGAGGGGGATACGCAGTATTTT. Amino acid sequence: CASTAEGISGGGEGDTQYF.

This clonotype was found many times. The chain combines TRBV7-2 with TRBJ1-5; D not certain. The CDR3 covers 14 residues. With 5 bases removed from V and 5 bases from J, the gap between germline ends came to 13 bases. Germline V gives CDR1 SGHTA, CDR2 FQGNSA. CDR3 bases: TGTGCCAGCAGCACCTCCCCGCTGGATCAGCCCCAGCATTTT. Protein: CASSTSPLDQPQHF.

This clonotype was counted at least ten times. The chain couples TRBV7-9 to TRBJ1-3; D call uncertain. Germline V gene lookup returns CDR1 SEHNR and CDR2 FQNEAQ (reference sequence). CDR3 length: 15 amino acids. Trimming removed 3 bases from V and 0 bases from J, with 9 bases in between. This CDR3 is CASSFWALSGNTIYF. In DNA, the CDR3 is TGTGCCAGCAGCTTCTGGGCCCTCTCTGGAAACACCATATATTTT.

This clonotype came up many times. The chain employs TRBV10-3 and TRBJ1-1, with D maybe TRBD1 (5 bases). The CDR3 is 13 amino acids. Trimming stripped 2 bases from V and 3 bases from J, with 7 bases between. The germline CDR1 and CDR2 sequences are ENHRY and SYGVKD. CDR3 in amino acids: CAISEQGHTEAFF. The CDR3 bases are TGTGCCATCAGTGAGCAGGGACACACTGAAGCTTTCTTT.

This clonotype has at least ten counts. The chain employs TRBV10-1 and TRBJ2-2; 9 bases match TRBD1. Germline lookup yields CDR1 WNHNN and CDR2 SYGVQD (reference sequence). J was trimmed by 6 bases and V by 8 bases; bases with no gene match: 7. This CDR3 is 14 amino acids long. CDR3 bases: TGCGCCAGCGGCCGGGACAGGGCCGCCGGGGAGCTGTTTTTT. Protein: CASGRDRAAGELFF.